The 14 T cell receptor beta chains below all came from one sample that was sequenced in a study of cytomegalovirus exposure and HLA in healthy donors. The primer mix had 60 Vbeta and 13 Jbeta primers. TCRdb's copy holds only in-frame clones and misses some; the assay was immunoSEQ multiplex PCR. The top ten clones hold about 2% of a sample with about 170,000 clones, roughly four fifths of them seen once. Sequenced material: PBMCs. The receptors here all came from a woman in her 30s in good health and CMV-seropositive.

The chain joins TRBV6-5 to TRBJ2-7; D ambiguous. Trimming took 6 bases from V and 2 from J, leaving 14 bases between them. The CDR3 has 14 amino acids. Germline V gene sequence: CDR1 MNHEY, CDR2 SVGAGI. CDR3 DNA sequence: TGTGCCAGCAGCGCCTCCCGGAGTACCTACGAGCAGTACTTC. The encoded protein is CASSASRSTYEQYF.

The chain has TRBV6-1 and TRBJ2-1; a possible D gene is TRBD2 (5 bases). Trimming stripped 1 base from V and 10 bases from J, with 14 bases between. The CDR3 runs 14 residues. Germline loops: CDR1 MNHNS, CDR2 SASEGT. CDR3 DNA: TGTGCCAGCAGTGAAGTCGTGCGGGTTCGCGAGCAGTTCTTC. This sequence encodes CASSEVVRVREQFF.

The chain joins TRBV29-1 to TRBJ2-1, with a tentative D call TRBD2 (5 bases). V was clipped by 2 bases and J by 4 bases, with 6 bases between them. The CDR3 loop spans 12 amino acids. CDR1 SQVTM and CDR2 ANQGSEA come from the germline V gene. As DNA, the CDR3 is TGCAGCGTTGAACCGGGATACAATGAGCAGTTCTTC. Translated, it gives CSVEPGYNEQFF.

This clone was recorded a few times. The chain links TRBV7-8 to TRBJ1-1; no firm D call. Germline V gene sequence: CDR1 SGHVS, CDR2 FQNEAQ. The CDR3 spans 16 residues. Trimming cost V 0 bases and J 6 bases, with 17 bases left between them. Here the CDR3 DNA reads TGTGCCAGCAGCTTAGCAGTGCCCGACATGAGCCCTGAAGCTTTCTTT. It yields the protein CASSLAVPDMSPEAFF. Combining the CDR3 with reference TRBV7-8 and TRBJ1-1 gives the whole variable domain GAGVSQSPRYKVAKRGQDVALRCDPISGHVSLFWYQQALGQGPEFLTYFQNEAQLDKSGLPSDRFFAERPEGSVSTLKIQRTQQEDSAVYLCASSLAVPDMSPEAFFGQGTRLTVV.

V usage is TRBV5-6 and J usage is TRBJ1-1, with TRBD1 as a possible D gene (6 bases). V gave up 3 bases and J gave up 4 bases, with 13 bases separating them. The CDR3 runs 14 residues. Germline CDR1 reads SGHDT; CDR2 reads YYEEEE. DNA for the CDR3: TGTGCCAGCAGCTCACCCAGGGGCCCCACTGAAGCTTTCTTT. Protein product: CASSSPRGPTEAFF.

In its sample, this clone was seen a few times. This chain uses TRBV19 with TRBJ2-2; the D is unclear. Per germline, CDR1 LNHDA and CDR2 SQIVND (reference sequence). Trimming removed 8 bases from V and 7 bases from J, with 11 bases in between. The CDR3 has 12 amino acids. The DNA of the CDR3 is TGTGCCAGTGGTTGGGCTGGCGGGGAGCTGTTTTTT. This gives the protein CASGWAGGELFF.

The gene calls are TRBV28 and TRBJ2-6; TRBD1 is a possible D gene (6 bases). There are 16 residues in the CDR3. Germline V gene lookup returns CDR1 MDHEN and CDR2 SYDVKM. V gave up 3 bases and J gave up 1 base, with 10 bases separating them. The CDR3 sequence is CASSFGQFSGANVLTF. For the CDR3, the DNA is TGTGCCAGCAGTTTTGGACAGTTTTCTGGGGCCAACGTCCTGACTTTC. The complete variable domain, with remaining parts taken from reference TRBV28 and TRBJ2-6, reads DVKVTQSSRYLVKRTGEKVFLECVQDMDHENMFWYRQDPGLGLRLIYFSYDVKMKEKGDIPEGYSVSREKKERFSLILESASTNQTSMYLCASSFGQFSGANVLTFGAGSRLTVL.

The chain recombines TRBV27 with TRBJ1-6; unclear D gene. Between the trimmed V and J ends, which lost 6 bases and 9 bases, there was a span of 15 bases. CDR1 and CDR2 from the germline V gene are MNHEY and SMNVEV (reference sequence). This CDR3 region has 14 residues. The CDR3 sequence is CASSSNKRTSPLHF. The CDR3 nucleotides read TGTGCCAGCAGCTCGAACAAACGAACTTCACCCCTCCACTTT.

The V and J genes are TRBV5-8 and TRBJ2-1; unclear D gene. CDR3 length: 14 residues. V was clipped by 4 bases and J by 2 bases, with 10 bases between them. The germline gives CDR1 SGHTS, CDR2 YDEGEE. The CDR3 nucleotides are TGTGCCAGCAGCAGCTCCCTCGCCTACAATGAGCAGTTCTTC. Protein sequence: CASSSSLAYNEQFF. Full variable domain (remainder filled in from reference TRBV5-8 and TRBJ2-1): EAGVTQSPTHLIKTRGQQATLRCSPISGHTSVYWYQQALGLGLQFLLWYDEGEERNRGNFPPRFSGRQFPNYSSELNVNALELEDSALYLCASSSSLAYNEQFFGPGTRLTVL.

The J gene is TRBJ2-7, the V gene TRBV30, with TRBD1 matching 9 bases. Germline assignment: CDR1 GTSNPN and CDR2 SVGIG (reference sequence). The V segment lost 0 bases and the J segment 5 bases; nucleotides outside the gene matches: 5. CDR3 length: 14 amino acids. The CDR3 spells CAWSVGTGKHEQYF. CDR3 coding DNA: TGTGCCTGGAGTGTAGGGACAGGGAAGCACGAGCAGTACTTC.

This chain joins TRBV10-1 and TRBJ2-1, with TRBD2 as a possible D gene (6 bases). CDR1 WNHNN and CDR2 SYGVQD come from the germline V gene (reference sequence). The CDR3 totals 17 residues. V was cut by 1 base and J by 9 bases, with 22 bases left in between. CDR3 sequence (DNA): TGCGCCAGCAGTGAGTACACCGGGAAACCTTTCGGGGGTGAGCAGTTCTTC. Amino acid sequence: CASSEYTGKPFGGEQFF.

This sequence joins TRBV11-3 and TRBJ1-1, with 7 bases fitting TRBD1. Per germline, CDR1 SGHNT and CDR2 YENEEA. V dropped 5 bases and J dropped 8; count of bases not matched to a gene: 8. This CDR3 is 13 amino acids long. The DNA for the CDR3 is TGTGCCAGCAGCAGGTCCTTGGACAGGGAAGCTTTCTTT. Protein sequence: CASSRSLDREAFF.

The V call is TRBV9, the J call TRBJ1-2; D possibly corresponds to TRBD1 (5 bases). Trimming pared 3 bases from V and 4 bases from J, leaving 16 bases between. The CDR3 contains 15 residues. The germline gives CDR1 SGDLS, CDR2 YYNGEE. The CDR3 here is CASSATAQGVYGYTF. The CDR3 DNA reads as TGTGCCAGCAGCGCGACAGCCCAAGGGGTCTATGGCTACACCTTC.

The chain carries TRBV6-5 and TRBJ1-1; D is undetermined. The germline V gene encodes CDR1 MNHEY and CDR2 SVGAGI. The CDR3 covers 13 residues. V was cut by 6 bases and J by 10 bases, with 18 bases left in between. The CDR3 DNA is TGTGCCAGCAGAGGACCGGGCCACGGAGGAGCTTTCTTT. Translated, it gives CASRGPGHGGAFF.